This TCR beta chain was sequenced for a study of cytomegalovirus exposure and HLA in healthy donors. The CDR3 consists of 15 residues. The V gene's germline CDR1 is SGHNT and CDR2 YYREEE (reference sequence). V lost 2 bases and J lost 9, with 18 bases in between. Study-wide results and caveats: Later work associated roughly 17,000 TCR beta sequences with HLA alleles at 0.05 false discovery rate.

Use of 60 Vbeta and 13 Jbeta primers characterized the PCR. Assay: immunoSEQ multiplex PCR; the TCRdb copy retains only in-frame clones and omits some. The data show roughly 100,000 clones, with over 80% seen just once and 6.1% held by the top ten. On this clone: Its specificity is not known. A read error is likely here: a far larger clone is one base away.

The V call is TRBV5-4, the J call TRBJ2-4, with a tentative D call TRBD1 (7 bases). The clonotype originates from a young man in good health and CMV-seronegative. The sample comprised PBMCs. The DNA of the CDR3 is TGTGCCAGCAGCTTTGGAGGGGGCACCCAAAGCATTCAGTACTTC. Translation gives CASSFGGGTQSIQYF.